This T cell receptor beta chain was identified during a study of memory CD4+ T cells and cytomegalovirus serostatus (dated by TCRdb to between 2017 and 2020). A note on the overall study: The roughly 35 healthy Belgian adults in the cohort included 9 who were CMV seropositive and approximately 25 who were CMV seronegative. The study sequenced CD4+ memory TCRbeta repertoires of a Belgian cohort with known cytomegalovirus serostatus to replicate a published TCR-based CMV serostatus classifier. Study-level results and caveats: On the Belgian cohort, the classifier built on the original framework reached a median bootstrapped AUC of nearly 0.96, with a 95% CI of 0.76-1.00. The results were read as suggesting that the CMV-associated TCR signature is, for the most part, present in the CD4+ memory repertoire. CMV serostatus prediction reached a median bootstrapped AUC of about 0.95 with the original framework and 0.9 to 0.93 with a US-trained random forest. Only CD4+CD45RO+ memory cells were sequenced, in contrast to the original study, which included naive and memory CD4+ and CD8+ populations. Among the 150 to 200 previously reported CMV-associated TCRbeta sequences, 60 to 85 showed up in the CD4+ memory repertoires, with each one found in between one and five individuals.

This clone was found once. Which antigen it targets is not known. No per-base quality is available; no much larger clone lies one base away. Inclusive of the bounding cysteine and phenylalanine, the CDR3 is 14 residues long. The CDR3 DNA has 42 bases and is translated from base 1. Via the germline V gene (reference sequence), CDR1 is MNHEY and CDR2 SMNVEV. V drops 2 bases and J drops 3 bases, leaving 9 bases in between. A FACSAria II was used to sort memory CD4+ T cells, defined as single viable CD3+CD4+CD8-CD45RO+ cells. CMV serostatus was determined with a Roche Elecsys assay detecting serum IgG against CMV pp150, pp28, p38 and p52. Following thawing, total CD4+ T cells were enriched through positive selection using CD4 magnetic microbeads. The samples came from a different study that was designed specifically to examine the CD4+ T cell memory repertoire. Following standard operating procedures, peripheral blood mononuclear cells were isolated and cryopreserved, while serum was kept at -80 degrees C. CD3-PerCP (BW264/56), CD4-APC (RPA-T4), CD45RO-PE (UCHT1) and CD8-Pacific Orange (3B5) antibodies were used for staining, and non-viable cells were excluded with Sytox blue.

Genomic DNA was extracted from sorted cells with the Quick-DNA Microprep Kit. Amplification of TCRbeta DNA was done with the immunoSEQ hsTCRbeta kit, following the protocol from the manufacturer. TCRbeta libraries were sequenced on an Illumina MiSeq instrument. For the original study's pipeline: Following removal of out-of-frame sequences, roughly 2 million distinct TCRbeta sequences were retained, with an average of approximately 64,000 per individual. Each individual was scored according to the count of 164 previously reported CMV-associated TCRbeta sequences and the total productive distinct TCRbeta count. A beta-binomial model was reimplemented in Python, and random forests from scikit-learn, run with default parameters, were trained on data from the US cohort. Classifier performance on the Belgian cohort was summarized as median AUC with percentile confidence intervals calculated over 10,000 bootstrap iterations. TCRdb retrieved this table from immuneACCESS and kept in-frame rearrangements only. Not all clones are present; in checked studies, unresolved V genes account for under half, and no reason is known for the remainder. Clonal size and the V and J genes are those of that table, whereas D and trimming came from the DNA. Present in this sample are approximately 92,000 clones, 80% of which were seen just once. The top ten hold 3.6% of the sample.

Sequenced: memory CD4+ T cells from blood. The rearranged segments are TRBV27 and TRBJ2-3; tentative D gene TRBD1, with 6 bases matching. The sequence was obtained from an adult in good health and CMV-seropositive. The DNA sequence reads TGTGCCAGCAGTTTAAGGACAGTTACAGATACGCAGTATTTT. This translates into CASSLRTVTDTQYF.